This T cell receptor (beta chain) was profiled in a study of post-analysis software for immune sequencing data. In the study overall: Some patients lacked subtype; others had relapsing-remitting, secondary progressive or progressive-relapsing disease. Notes on the study in general: Multiple sclerosis patients showed significantly lower normalized Chao1 diversity than controls did. F measure clustering grouped samples strongly by preparation batch.

About this clonotype itself: Its antigen is unidentified.

Unique molecular identifiers had been added to the TCR beta cDNA libraries. Each CDR3 protein is one row after TCRdb ran MiXCR on the PCR reads. The sample yields hundreds of thousands of distinct CDR3 sequences, around 50% seen once. What was sequenced was blood. This clonotype was sampled from a girl between 5 and 17 years old with multiple sclerosis.

The DNA for the CDR3 is TGCGCCAGCAGCCCGGCGACAGCCTATGGCTACACCTTC. Protein sequence: CASSPATAYGYTF. This chain joins TRBV5-1 and TRBJ1-2; possibly TRBD1 for D (5 bases). This CDR3 contains 13 residues. Germline V gene lookup returns CDR1 SGHRS and CDR2 YFSETQ. Trimming took 4 bases from V and 4 from J, leaving 11 bases between them.